This T cell receptor beta chain derives from a study of blood T cells in healthy people across ages. Study-level points and caveats: More naive CD4+ cells and higher diversity marked long-lived donors relative to aged donors. Per million T cells, the diversity of TCR beta decreased roughly linearly as age advanced.

Then a second PCR, running about 6 to 12 cycles, was carried out with a sample-barcoded 5' primer and a J-beta primer mix. Each cDNA molecule received a tag from a template-switch adaptor that had 12 random nucleotides. Every sample gave at least 3 million paired-end reads containing CDR3. TCRdb reanalysed the 5' RACE reads using MiXCR and keeps one entry per CDR3 protein. The table has about 640,000 distinct CDR3 sequences, under 65% seen once; the top ten hold roughly 34%. This CDR3 contains 14 residues. From germline, CDR1 is SGHDT and CDR2 YYEEEE. Trimming shortened V by 2 bases and J by 1 base, and 10 bases separated the two germline ends. A remark on this clonotype: The antigen is unknown.

This sequence originates from a man aged 55 to 70 in good health. The sequenced material came from blood. This chain links TRBV5-6 with TRBJ2-7, with TRBD2 as a possible D gene (5 bases). The CDR3 nucleotides read TGTGCCAGCAGCTTCGCCAGGACTTCCTACGAGCAGTACTTC. Protein product: CASSFARTSYEQYF.